This record looks at one TCR beta chain sequence and its context. The data belong to a study of memory CD4+ T cells and cytomegalovirus serostatus. Germline V gene lookup returns CDR1 MNHEY and CDR2 SMNVEV (reference sequence). V was clipped by 0 bases and J by 3 bases; unmatched bases: 3. This CDR3 is 17 amino acids long. In the original processing: After removing out-of-frame reads, 2,204,828 distinct TCRbeta sequences remained. TCRdb's copy holds only in-frame clones and misses some; the assay was immunoSEQ multiplex PCR. The V and J calls and clone size come from that table; D and trimming were worked out from the DNA. The sample holds approximately 61,000 clones, around 81% seen once. Single viable CD3+CD4+CD8-CD45RO+ cells were sorted as the memory CD4+ T cells.

Sequencing was carried out using memory CD4+ T cells from blood. The receptor's source is an adult in good health and CMV-seronegative. Some clones in this sample may be carry-over from other donors' samples. The chain recombines TRBV27 with TRBJ2-1; 12 nucleotides align to TRBD2. The CDR3 region is CASSLSGLAGFYNEQFF. The CDR3 DNA reads TGTGCCAGCAGTTTATCCGGACTAGCGGGGTTCTACAATGAGCAGTTCTTC.